This passage covers 17 T cell receptor beta chains from one sample sequenced in a study of graft-versus-host responses after intestinal transplantation. For these TCRs, the target antigens are not known. TCRdb's copy holds only in-frame clones and misses some; the assay was immunoSEQ multiplex PCR. Of roughly 100,000 clones listed, roughly 93% are singletons. Sample: unstimulated CD8+ T cells sorted from spleen or lymph node cells, taken before intestinal transplant. The origin of the receptors is a human donor who received an intestinal transplant.

The chain is built from TRBV19 and TRBJ2-2; a possible D gene is TRBD2 (5 bases). The CDR3 runs to 13 residues. Trimming pared 7 bases from V and 5 bases from J, leaving 11 bases between. Germline V gene data show CDR1 as LNHDA and CDR2 as SQIVND (reference sequence). The CDR3 loop is CASTHPGTGELFF. As DNA, the CDR3 is TGTGCCAGTACCCATCCGGGAACCGGGGAGCTGTTTTTT.

The chain carries TRBV13 and TRBJ2-5; weak D call: TRBD2 (7 bases). V was shortened by 5 bases and J by 5 bases, with 15 bases between the two germline ends. From germline, CDR1 is PRHDT and CDR2 FYEKMQ (reference sequence). CDR3 length equals 14 residues. The CDR3 is CASSQRGAGETQYF. CDR3 DNA: TGTGCCAGCAGCCAACGGGGGGCTGGGGAGACCCAGTACTTC.

V is TRBV27 and J is TRBJ1-1; D is unresolved. Germline V gives CDR1 MNHEY, CDR2 SMNVEV (reference sequence). CDR3 length: 13 amino acids. V lost 2 bases, J lost 5 bases, and 9 bases lay in between. CDR3 residues: CASSLASVTEAFF. CDR3 DNA: TGTGCCAGCAGTTTAGCGAGTGTGACTGAAGCTTTCTTT.

The V call is TRBV11-2, the J call TRBJ1-1, with 10 bases that match TRBD1. Germline CDR1 reads SGHAT; CDR2 reads FQNNGV. V was clipped by 5 bases and J by 4 bases; unmatched bases: 7. This CDR3 is built from 15 residues. The CDR3 DNA reads as TGTGCCAGCAGCACCAGGGACAGGGGAAGCACTGAAGCTTTCTTT. Translation: CASSTRDRGSTEAFF.

The J gene is TRBJ2-1, the V gene TRBV5-1; 7 nucleotides agree with TRBD2. Germline V gene sequence: CDR1 SGHRS, CDR2 YFSETQ. This CDR3 has 15 residues. Trimming took 6 bases from V and 7 from J; bases not matched to a gene: 13. As DNA, the CDR3 is TGCGCCAGCATGGTGGGCAGCGGGGTCTCGAATGAGCAGTTCTTC. Encoded protein: CASMVGSGVSNEQFF. The whole variable domain, remainder taken from reference TRBV5-1 and TRBJ2-1, is KAGVTQTPRYLIKTRGQQVTLSCSPISGHRSVSWYQQTPGQGLQFLFEYFSETQRNKGNFPGRFSGRQFSNSRSEMNVSTLELGDSALYLCASMVGSGVSNEQFFGPGTRLTVL.

The V gene is TRBV27, the J gene TRBJ2-1; TRBD2 agrees at 8 bases. CDR1 is MNHEY and CDR2 is SMNVEV in the germline V gene (reference sequence). The CDR3 covers 16 residues. The junction had 6 bases not matched to a gene; V was cut back by 3 bases and J by 2 bases. The CDR3 region is CASSLRERGPYNEQFF. The CDR3 DNA reads TGTGCCAGCAGTTTGAGGGAGCGGGGGCCCTACAATGAGCAGTTCTTC.

This clone was counted only a few times. This chain uses TRBV21-1 with TRBJ2-7; the table's D gene call, TRBD1, was not cross checked with the DNA. TRBV21-1 corresponds to a pseudogene. The length of the CDR3 is 14 residues. The chain's CDR3 is CASSTGTGAYEQYF. CDR3 in DNA: TGTGCCAGCAGCACCGGGACAGGGGCCTACGAGCAGTACTTC.

The CDR3 nucleotides are TGTGCCAGCAGCGGCGGAACAGTTCAAGAGACCCAGTACTTC. It yields the protein CASSGGTVQETQYF. This chain joins TRBV9 and TRBJ2-5, with unresolved D. There are 14 residues in the CDR3. With 3 bases removed from V and 2 bases from J, the gap between germline ends came to 11 bases. Germline values: CDR1 SGDLS, CDR2 YYNGEE. Using reference TRBV9 and TRBJ2-5 for the parts outside the CDR3, the full variable domain is DSGVTQTPKHLITATGQRVTLRCSPRSGDLSVYWYQQSLDQGLQFLIQYYNGEERAKGNILERFSAQQFPDLHSELNLSSLELGDSALYFCASSGGTVQETQYFGPGTRLLVL.

This clone was observed once. Distinct nucleotide sequences in the sample also encode this CDR3. The V and J genes are TRBV9 and TRBJ1-1, with D possibly TRBD1 on 5 matching bases. V was pared by 7 bases and J by 0 bases, with 10 bases between. Germline-derived CDR1 and CDR2 are SGDLS and YYNGEE. The CDR3 contains 13 residues. CDR3 nucleotides: TGTGCCAGCGGTGGGGGGATGAACACTGAAGCTTTCTTT. The encoded protein is CASGGGMNTEAFF.

The chain employs TRBV27 and TRBJ1-1; D remains ambiguous. The CDR3 is 15 amino acids. Between the trimmed V and J ends, which lost 9 bases and 0 bases, there was a span of 17 bases. Germline lookup yields CDR1 MNHEY and CDR2 SMNVEV (reference sequence). The DNA for the CDR3 is TGTGCCAGTCCCGGGGAGGGAGTCATGAACACTGAAGCTTTCTTT. It specifies CASPGEGVMNTEAFF.

The chain links TRBV7-9 to TRBJ1-2; D gene ambiguous. With 4 bases removed from V and 9 bases from J, the gap between germline ends came to 15 bases. CDR1 is SEHNR, CDR2 FQNEAQ, per germline (reference sequence). CDR3 length: 13 residues. The CDR3 reads CASSSTTPQRYTF. The CDR3 nucleotides read TGTGCCAGCAGCTCAACGACACCCCAGCGCTACACCTTC.

The V call is TRBV6-5, the J call TRBJ2-1, with 8 bases matching TRBD2. With 6 bases clipped from V and 0 bases from J, the junction kept 4 bases outside the gene matches. CDR1 and CDR2 (germline): MNHEY, SVGAGI. The CDR3 has 15 amino acids. Here the CDR3 DNA reads TGTGCCAGCAGCCGCGGGGGGAGCTCCTACAATGAGCAGTTCTTC. Translation: CASSRGGSSYNEQFF.

The chain is built from TRBV19 and TRBJ1-6; the D is unclear. V was shortened by 5 bases and J by 0 bases, with 11 bases between the two germline ends. The CDR3 sequence is 16 residues long. Germline V gene sequence: CDR1 LNHDA, CDR2 SQIVND (reference sequence). CDR3 coding DNA: TGTGCCAGTAGTCTCGACACGAGCTCCTATAATTCACCCCTCCACTTT. This codes for CASSLDTSSYNSPLHF. The full variable domain, with the rest looked up from reference TRBV19 and TRBJ1-6, is DGGITQSPKYLFRKEGQNVTLSCEQNLNHDAMYWYRQDPGQGLRLIYYSQIVNDFQKGDIAEGYSVSREKKESFPLTVTSAQKNPTAFYLCASSLDTSSYNSPLHFGNGTRLTVT.

The chain has TRBV11-1 and TRBJ2-1; 10 nucleotides match TRBD1. The CDR3 has 16 amino acids. V lost 5 bases to trimming and J lost 6 bases; unmatched junction nucleotides: 10. CDR1 and CDR2 (germline): SGHAT, FQDESV (reference sequence). For the CDR3, the DNA is TGTGCCAGCAGCCAGAACCGGGACAGGGGTGCCAATGAGCAGTTCTTC. It yields the protein CASSQNRDRGANEQFF.

This chain joins TRBV25-1 and TRBJ2-2; D gene ambiguous. Deletions cut 0 bases from V and 3 bases from J, with 8 bases between. The germline V gene encodes CDR1 MGHDK and CDR2 SYGVNS. CDR3 length equals 15 residues. The CDR3 reads CASSEYNTHTGELFF. As DNA, the CDR3 is TGTGCCAGCAGTGAATATAACACCCACACCGGGGAGCTGTTTTTT.

This clone is a singleton in its sample. V usage is TRBV27 and J usage is TRBJ2-6; D unclear. The length of the CDR3 is 16 residues. V dropped 2 bases and J dropped 0 bases, with 8 bases sitting between them. Germline V gene lookup returns CDR1 MNHEY and CDR2 SMNVEV (reference sequence). CDR3 region: CASSLEGPSGANVLTF. The CDR3 DNA reads as TGTGCCAGCAGTTTAGAAGGCCCCTCTGGGGCCAACGTCCTGACTTTC.

This chain uses TRBV7-6 with TRBJ2-1; perhaps TRBD2 as D (7 bases). V was cut by 4 bases and J by 5 bases, with 9 bases left in between. Germline assignment: CDR1 SGHVS and CDR2 FNYEAQ. The CDR3 runs 13 residues. The CDR3 sequence is CASSWGGDNEQFF. CDR3 nucleotides: TGTGCCAGCAGCTGGGGGGGCGACAATGAGCAGTTCTTC.